The rows below give T cell receptor beta chains drawn from one sample of a study of blood T cell repertoires in COVID-19. Some clones are missing from TCRdb's copy, which holds only in-frame ones; the method was immunoSEQ multiplex PCR. The sample holds a few hundred thousand clones, 80% to 90% seen once. The specimen was PBMCs or T cells enriched from blood (not recorded which). The receptors were gathered from a woman in her thirties or forties with acute COVID-19. Both conserved end residues are part of each CDR3. The D gene is left open where the match is weak. Some rows mark clone size as missing; the rest say once, few, many or name a class of expanded clone.

j_call v_call clone_size cdr3_length d_call cdr3_nt cdr3_aa
TRBJ1-3 TRBV19 . 16 TRBD1 TGTGCCAGTAGTATCCCGGGACAGTACTCTGGAAACACCATATATTTT CASSIPGQYSGNTIYF
TRBJ2-3 TRBV7-8 . 16 . TGTGCCAGCAGCTTAGCGCAGCTAACGACGAGGGATACGCAGTATTTT CASSLAQLTTRDTQYF
TRBJ1-1 TRBV7-2 . 15 . TGTGCCAGCAAGAGCGGACGAAATGCTCTCACTGAAGCTTTCTTT CASKSGRNALTEAFF
TRBJ2-2 TRBV11-1 once 15 TRBD1 TGTGCCAGCAGACGACAGGGGTTAGGTCCCGGGGAGCTGTTTTTT CASRRQGLGPGELFF
TRBJ2-6 TRBV2 . 16 . TGTGCCAGCAGCGGCCGGACACGCTCTGGGGCCAACGTCCTGACTTTC CASSGRTRSGANVLTF
TRBJ2-6 TRBV28 . 19 . TGTGCCAGCAGTTTCTCACTGGTAGCCCTCGGGTCTGGGGCCAACGTCCTGACTTTC CASSFSLVALGSGANVLTF
TRBJ1-1 TRBV12-3/TRBV12-4 . 12 . TGTGCCAGCAGTTTTTGGAGCACTGAAGCTTTCTTT CASSFWSTEAFF
TRBJ2-7 TRBV11-2 . 15 TRBD1 TGTGCCAGCAGCTTAGGAGGCAGGGGGCGAGGCGAGCAGTACTTC CASSLGGRGRGEQYF
TRBJ2-5 TRBV7-2 . 14 TRBD2 TGTGCCAGCAGCTTGGGGGGGGAGGTCCCGACCCAGTACTTC CASSLGGEVPTQYF
TRBJ2-3 TRBV28 . 20 TRBD2 TGTGCCAGCAGTTCTCACACCCTTCCTGGGGGGACTATTGCCACAGATACGCAGTATTTT CASSSHTLPGGTIATDTQYF
TRBJ2-1 TRBV19 . 15 TRBD2 TGTGCCAGTAGTATTTTTAGCGGGAGAGGCAATGAGCAGTTCTTC CASSIFSGRGNEQFF
TRBJ2-1 TRBV27 . 16 TRBD2 TGTGCCAGCAGCGGATCAACTAGCGGGAGGTACAATGAGCAGTTCTTC CASSGSTSGRYNEQFF
TRBJ2-4 TRBV30 . 16 . TGTGCCTGGAGGACGACACAGGGTTTAGCCAAAAACATTCAGTACTTC CAWRTTQGLAKNIQYF
TRBJ2-3 TRBV9 few 17 TRBD2 TGTGCCAGCAGCGTAGGGGTGGTAGCGGGAGCGGGAGATACGCAGTATTTT CASSVGVVAGAGDTQYF
TRBJ1-5 TRBV18 . 14 . TGTGCCAGCTCACCCGCACAGGACAACCAGCCCCAGCATTTT CASSPAQDNQPQHF
TRBJ2-3 TRBV5-1 few 16 TRBD2 TGCGCCAGCAGCTTTACCGGGCGGGAGGGGGCAGATACGCAGTATTTT CASSFTGREGADTQYF
TRBJ1-2 TRBV5-1 . 15 . TGCGCCAGCAGCTTGGCGGCAGGGGATAACTATGGCTACACCTTC CASSLAAGDNYGYTF
TRBJ1-5 TRBV28 . 15 . TGTGCCAGCACCCCCTTCCGGGGTAGCAATCAGCCCCAGCATTTT CASTPFRGSNQPQHF
TRBJ2-2 TRBV19 . 15 . TGTGCCAGTAGTATCAAGGCGGGAAACACCGGGGAGCTGTTTTTT CASSIKAGNTGELFF
TRBJ1-4 TRBV10-3 . 12 . TGTGCCATCAGTGACAGGGATGGAAAACTGTTTTTT CAISDRDGKLFF
TRBJ2-7 TRBV11-2 once 14 TRBD2 TGTGCCAGCAGCCTGGAGCGGGGATCCTACGAGCAGTACTTC CASSLERGSYEQYF
TRBJ1-4 TRBV7-6 . 14 . TGTGCCAGCAGCTGGTCAGGGGCGAATGAAAAACTGTTTTTT CASSWSGANEKLFF
TRBJ2-1 TRBV6-5 . 11 . TGTGCCAGCAGCCAGGGGAGTGAGCAGTTCTTC CASSQGSEQFF
TRBJ2-7 TRBV7-8 . 14 . TGTGCCAGCAGCAACCGGGACACACTAATCGAGCAGTACTTC CASSNRDTLIEQYF
TRBJ2-1 TRBV7-2 . 13 . TGTGCCAGCAGCTTAAATGCGGCGGGGCTACAGTTCTTC CASSLNAAGLQFF
TRBJ1-4 TRBV7-9 . 14 . TGTGCCAGCAGCTTGGACCTAGCCCCTGAAAAACTGTTTTTT CASSLDLAPEKLFF
TRBJ1-2 TRBV19 . 15 TRBD1 TGTGCCAGTAGTAATAGGGACAGGCGTAACTATGGCTACACCTTC CASSNRDRRNYGYTF
TRBJ1-5 TRBV19 once 13 TRBD1 TGTGCCAGTAGTCCCGACAGGGCTCAGCCCCAGCATTTT CASSPDRAQPQHF
TRBJ1-4 TRBV20-1 . 15 . TGCAGTGCTAGTTCTACGACGGGATTTAATGAAAAACTGTTTTTT CSASSTTGFNEKLFF
TRBJ2-7 TRBV7-9 . 14 TRBD1 TGTGCCAGCAGCGCACCGGGACAGGCTATCGAGCAGTACTTC CASSAPGQAIEQYF
TRBJ2-7 TRBV5-5 . 19 TRBD2 TGTGCCAGCAGCCCCCTCTCGCGGCTAGCGGGAGCCTGGTCCTACGAGCAGTACTTC CASSPLSRLAGAWSYEQYF
TRBJ1-5 TRBV28 . 17 . TGTGCCAGCAGTCTCGCGGCAGGGGCCTATAGCAATCAGCCCCAGCATTTT CASSLAAGAYSNQPQHF
TRBJ2-7 TRBV2 once 12 . TGTGCCAGCAACAGGGACCCCCGGGAGCAGTACTTC CASNRDPREQYF
TRBJ2-1 TRBV11-2 . 15 . TGTGCCAGCAGCTTCTCGCTAGCCTCAGGAGATGAGCAGTTCTTC CASSFSLASGDEQFF
TRBJ2-1 TRBV24-1 . 15 . TGTGCCACCAGTGACCCCGGGACTCGTAATAAAAAGCAGTTCTTC CATSDPGTRNKKQFF
TRBJ2-2 TRBV28 . 14 . TGTGCCACCCAGCCCGCCCTGAGGACCGGGGAGCTGTTTTTT CATQPALRTGELFF
TRBJ2-2 TRBV4-3 . 14 TRBD1 TGCGCCAGCAGCCAAACAGGGGGAACCGGGGAGCTGTTTTTT CASSQTGGTGELFF
TRBJ1-5 TRBV10-3 . 15 . TGTGCCATCAGTGACAGGGCAGGGCAGGGGCAGCCCCAGCATTTT CAISDRAGQGQPQHF
TRBJ1-2 TRBV5-1 . 12 TRBD1 TGCGCCAGCAGCAGGACAGGGGATGGCTACACCTTC CASSRTGDGYTF
TRBJ2-2 TRBV30 . 15 TRBD2 TGTGCCTGGAGTGGTTTGAAGGGAGGGACCGGGGAGCTGTTTTTT CAWSGLKGGTGELFF
TRBJ2-7 TRBV4-2 . 15 . TGTGCCAGCAGCCAATCCCCCGCCGGGGTCTACGAGCAGTACTTC CASSQSPAGVYEQYF
TRBJ1-4 TRBV12-5 . 15 TRBD1 TGTGCTAGTGGTTTGCAGGGGGGCGGTAATGAAAAACTGTTTTTT CASGLQGGGNEKLFF
TRBJ2-3 TRBV7-3 . 15 . TGTGCCAGCAGCCCGTCGGGACTCCCACCAGATACGCAGTATTTT CASSPSGLPPDTQYF
TRBJ2-5 TRBV3-1/TRBV3-2 . 14 . TGTGCCAGCAGTCAGAGCGGACCGCAGGAGACCCAGTACTTC CASSQSGPQETQYF
TRBJ2-5 TRBV28 . 13 . TGTGCCAGCAGTCGTAGACAGCAAGAGACCCAGTACTTC CASSRRQQETQYF
TRBJ1-5 TRBV6-5 . 13 . TGTGCCAGCAGTTACGCAGGGTCTCAGCCCCAGCATTTT CASSYAGSQPQHF
TRBJ2-5 TRBV21-1 . 15 . TGTGCCAGCAGCAACGTGACAGGGGGCGCCGAGACCCAGTACTTC CASSNVTGGAETQYF
TRBJ1-2 TRBV5-1 . 13 . TGCGCCAGCAGCCCTGGACAGCCCTTCGGCTACACCTTC CASSPGQPFGYTF
TRBJ1-2 TRBV19 . 17 TRBD1 TGTGCCAGTAGTACCCCGGGACAGGGGAGCGGTAACTATGGCTACACCTTC CASSTPGQGSGNYGYTF
TRBJ2-5 TRBV9 . 15 TRBD1 TGTGCCAGCAGCGTAGCTCAGGGGGCAGGGGAGACCCAGTACTTC CASSVAQGAGETQYF
TRBJ2-3 TRBV5-1 . 18 TRBD2 TGCGCCAGCAGTCTAGGACTAGCGGGAGCGGGTCGCACAGATACGCAGTATTTT CASSLGLAGAGRTDTQYF
TRBJ2-1 TRBV3-1/TRBV3-2 . 16 . TGTGCCAGCAGCCAAGTTGACTTCCTCGATAACGGGGAGCAGTTCTTC CASSQVDFLDNGEQFF